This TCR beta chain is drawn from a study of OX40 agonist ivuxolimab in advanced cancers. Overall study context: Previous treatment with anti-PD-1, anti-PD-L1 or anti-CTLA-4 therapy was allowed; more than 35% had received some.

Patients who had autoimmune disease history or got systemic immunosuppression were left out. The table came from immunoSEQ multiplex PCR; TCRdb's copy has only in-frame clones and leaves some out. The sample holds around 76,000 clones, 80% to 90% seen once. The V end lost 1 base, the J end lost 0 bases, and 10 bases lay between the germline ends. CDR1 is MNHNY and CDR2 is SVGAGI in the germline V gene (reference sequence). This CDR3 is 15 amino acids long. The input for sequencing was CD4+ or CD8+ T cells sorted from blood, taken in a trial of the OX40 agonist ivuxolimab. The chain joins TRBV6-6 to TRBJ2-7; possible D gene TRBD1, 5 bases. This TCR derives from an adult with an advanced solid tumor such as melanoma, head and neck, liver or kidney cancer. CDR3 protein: CASSYWGPISYEQYF. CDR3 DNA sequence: TGTGCCAGCAGTTACTGGGGCCCAATCTCCTACGAGCAGTACTTC.